The present TCR beta chain was sequenced within a study of CD8+ T cells in alopecia areata. Study-level findings and limits: Normal scalp had lower clonality than lesional scalp, with alopecia totalis/universalis lesions showing this most strongly.

As for this clone: Its specificity is unknown.

Treatment defined: oral pan-JAK inhibitor, 5-10 mg twice daily. RNA was isolated and reverse transcribed to cDNA, the sequencing template. Assay used: immunoSEQ multiplex PCR; TCRdb lists only in-frame clones, some missing. Among 250,000 to 300,000 clones listed, about 62% were seen once. This CDR3 region has 11 residues. V was trimmed by 1 base and J by 12 bases, leaving 13 bases between them. CDR1 is GTSNPN, CDR2 SVGIG, per germline (reference sequence). The chain carries TRBV30 and TRBJ2-7; D is uncertain. The sample in question was CD4+ T cells sorted from blood, obtained at week 24, from a patient treated with tofacitinib. This clonotype originated in a human donor with alopecia areata. CDR3 region: CAWSGPRSRYF. CDR3 nucleotides: TGTGCCTGGAGTGGCCCCCGGTCTAGGTACTTC.